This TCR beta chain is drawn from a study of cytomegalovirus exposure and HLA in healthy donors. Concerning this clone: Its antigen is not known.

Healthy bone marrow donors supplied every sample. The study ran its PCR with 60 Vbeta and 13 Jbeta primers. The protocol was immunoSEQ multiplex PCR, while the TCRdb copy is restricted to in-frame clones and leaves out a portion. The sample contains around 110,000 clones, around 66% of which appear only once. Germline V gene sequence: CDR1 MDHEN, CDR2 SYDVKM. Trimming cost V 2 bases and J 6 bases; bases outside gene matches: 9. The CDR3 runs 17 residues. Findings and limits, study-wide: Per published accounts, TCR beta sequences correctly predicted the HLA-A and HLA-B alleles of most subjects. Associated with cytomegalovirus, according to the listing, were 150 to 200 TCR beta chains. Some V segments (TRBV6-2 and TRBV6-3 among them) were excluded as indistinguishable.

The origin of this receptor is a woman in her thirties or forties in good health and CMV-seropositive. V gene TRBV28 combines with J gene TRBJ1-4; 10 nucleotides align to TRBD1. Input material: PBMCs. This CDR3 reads CASSLMPPGTGDEKLFF. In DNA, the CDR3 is TGTGCCAGCAGTTTAATGCCGCCCGGGACAGGGGATGAAAAACTGTTTTTT.